This TCR beta chain derives from a study of high-grade serous ovarian cancer treatment subgroups. Study results and limitations: Bulk tumor TCR sequencing gave no spatial information.

Tumor samples were obtained before definitive surgery or chemotherapy. The germline V gene encodes CDR1 SGHNT and CDR2 YYREEE (reference sequence). The V gene lost 4 bases and the J gene lost 0 bases, with 19 bases spanning the gap. The CDR3 is made up of 17 amino acids. This table comes from immunoSEQ multiplex PCR, and its TCRdb copy is limited to in-frame clones, with some not included. The sample shows about 5,700 clones, less than 70% of them seen only once. A remark on this clone: Its antigen is unknown.

The sequencing sample was made of tumor tissue. This TCR was sampled from a human donor with high-grade serous ovarian cancer. This sequence joins TRBV5-4 and TRBJ1-1, with TRBD1 as a possible D gene (5 bases). This CDR3 is CASSLGVGLGLNTEAFF. For the CDR3, the DNA is TGTGCCAGCAGCCTAGGGGTAGGGCTTGGTTTGAACACTGAAGCTTTCTTT.